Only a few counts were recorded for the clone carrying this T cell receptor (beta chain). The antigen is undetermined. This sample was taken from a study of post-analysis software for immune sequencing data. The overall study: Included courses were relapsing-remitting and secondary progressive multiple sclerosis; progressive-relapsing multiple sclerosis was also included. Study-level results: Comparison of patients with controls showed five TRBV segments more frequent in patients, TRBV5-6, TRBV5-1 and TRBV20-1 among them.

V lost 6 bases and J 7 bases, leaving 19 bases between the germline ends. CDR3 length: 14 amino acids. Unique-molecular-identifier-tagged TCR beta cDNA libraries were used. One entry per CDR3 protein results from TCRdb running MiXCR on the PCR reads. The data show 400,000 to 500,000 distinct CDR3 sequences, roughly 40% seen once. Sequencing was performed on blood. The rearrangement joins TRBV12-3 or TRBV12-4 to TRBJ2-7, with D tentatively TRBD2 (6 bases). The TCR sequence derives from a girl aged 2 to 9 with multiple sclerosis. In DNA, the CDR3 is TGTGCCAGCAGGTGGGGGGAGTCCTTCGGGGAGCAGTACTTC. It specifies CASRWGESFGEQYF.